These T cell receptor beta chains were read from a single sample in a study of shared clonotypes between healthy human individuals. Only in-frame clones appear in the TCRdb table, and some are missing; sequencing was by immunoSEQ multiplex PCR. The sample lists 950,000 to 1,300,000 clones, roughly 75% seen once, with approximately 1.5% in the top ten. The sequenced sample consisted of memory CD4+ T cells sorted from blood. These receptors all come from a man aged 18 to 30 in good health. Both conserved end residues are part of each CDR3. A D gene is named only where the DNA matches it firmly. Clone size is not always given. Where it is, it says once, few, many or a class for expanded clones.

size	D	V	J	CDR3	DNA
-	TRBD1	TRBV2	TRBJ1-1	CASKYRDSLNTEAFF	TGTGCCAGTAAATATAGGGACAGTTTGAACACTGAAGCTTTCTTT
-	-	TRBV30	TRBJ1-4	CAWSQTGLTNEKLFF	TGTGCCTGGAGTCAAACAGGGTTGACTAATGAAAAACTGTTTTTT
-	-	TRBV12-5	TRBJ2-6	CASGTSGANVLTF	TGTGCTAGTGGGACCTCTGGGGCCAACGTCCTGACTTTC
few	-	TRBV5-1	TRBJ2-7	CASSSGTASATYEQYF	TGCGCCAGCAGCTCCGGGACGGCGAGTGCCACCTACGAGCAGTACTTC
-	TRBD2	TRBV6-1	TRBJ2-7	CASSGGGGGPIYEQYF	TGTGCCAGCAGTGGAGGCGGGGGGGGCCCAATCTACGAGCAGTACTTC
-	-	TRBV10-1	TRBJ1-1	CASSEGYSGNTEAFF	TGCGCCAGCAGTGAGGGTTACAGTGGGAACACTGAAGCTTTCTTT
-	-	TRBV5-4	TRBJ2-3	CASSLVGTGSGTDTQYF	TGTGCCAGCAGCTTGGTGGGAACAGGGAGCGGCACAGATACGCAGTATTTT
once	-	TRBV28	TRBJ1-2	CASSTSRAAIGTF	TGTGCCAGCAGCACCTCACGGGCCGCAATAGGCACCTTC
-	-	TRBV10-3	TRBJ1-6	CAISESAGVYNSPLHF	TGTGCCATCAGTGAGTCGGCAGGAGTCTATAATTCACCCCTCCACTTT
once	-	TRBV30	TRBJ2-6	CAWSVKTGANVLTF	TGTGCCTGGAGTGTGAAGACTGGGGCCAACGTCCTGACTTTC
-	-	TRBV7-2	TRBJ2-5	CASSLQGKETQYF	TGTGCCAGCAGCCTACAGGGAAAAGAGACCCAGTACTTC
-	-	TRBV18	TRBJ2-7	CASSGDRSSYEQYF	TGTGCCAGCTCTGGGGACCGGAGCTCCTACGAGCAGTACTTC